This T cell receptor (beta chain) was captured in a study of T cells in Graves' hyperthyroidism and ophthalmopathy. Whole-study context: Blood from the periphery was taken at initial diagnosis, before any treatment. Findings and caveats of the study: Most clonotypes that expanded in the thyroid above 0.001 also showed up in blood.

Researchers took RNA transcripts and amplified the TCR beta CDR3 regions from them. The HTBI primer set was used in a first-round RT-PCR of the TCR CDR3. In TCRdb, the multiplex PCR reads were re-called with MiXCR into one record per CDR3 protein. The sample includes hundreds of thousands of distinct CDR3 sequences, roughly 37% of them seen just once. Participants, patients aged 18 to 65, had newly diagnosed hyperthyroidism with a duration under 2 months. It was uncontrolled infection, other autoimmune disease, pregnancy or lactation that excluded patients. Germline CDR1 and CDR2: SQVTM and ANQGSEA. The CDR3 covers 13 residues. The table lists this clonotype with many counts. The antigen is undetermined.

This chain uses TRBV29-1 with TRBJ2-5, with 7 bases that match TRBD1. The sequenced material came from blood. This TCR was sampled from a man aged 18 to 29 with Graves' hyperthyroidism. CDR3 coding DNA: TGCCGACAACCAGACAGGGCCCAAGAGACCCAGTACTTC. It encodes CRQPDRAQETQYF.